Many counts were recorded for the clone carrying this TCR beta chain. The source material, RNA transcripts, was used to amplify TCR beta CDR3 regions. RT-PCR in the first round (using the HTBI primer set) targeted the TCR CDR3. TCRdb processed the multiplex PCR reads anew with MiXCR; each CDR3 protein has one entry. In the table there are approximately 410,000 distinct CDR3 sequences, around 15% of which are singletons. The CDR3 length is 16 residues. V dropped 3 bases and J dropped 1 base, with 15 bases sitting between them. Per germline, CDR1 MGHRA and CDR2 YSYEKL. Uncontrolled infections, other autoimmune diseases, pregnancy or lactation led to exclusion of patients. These data originate in a study of T cells in Graves' hyperthyroidism and ophthalmopathy.

The sequence was obtained from a man aged 18 to 30 with Graves' ophthalmopathy. The rearrangement uses TRBV4-1 and TRBJ2-5; weak D call: TRBD2 (6 bases). The sample consisted of blood. The CDR3 loop is CASSHPPTGGQETQYF. The CDR3 DNA is TGCGCCAGCAGCCACCCTCCAACCGGGGGCCAAGAGACCCAGTACTTC.